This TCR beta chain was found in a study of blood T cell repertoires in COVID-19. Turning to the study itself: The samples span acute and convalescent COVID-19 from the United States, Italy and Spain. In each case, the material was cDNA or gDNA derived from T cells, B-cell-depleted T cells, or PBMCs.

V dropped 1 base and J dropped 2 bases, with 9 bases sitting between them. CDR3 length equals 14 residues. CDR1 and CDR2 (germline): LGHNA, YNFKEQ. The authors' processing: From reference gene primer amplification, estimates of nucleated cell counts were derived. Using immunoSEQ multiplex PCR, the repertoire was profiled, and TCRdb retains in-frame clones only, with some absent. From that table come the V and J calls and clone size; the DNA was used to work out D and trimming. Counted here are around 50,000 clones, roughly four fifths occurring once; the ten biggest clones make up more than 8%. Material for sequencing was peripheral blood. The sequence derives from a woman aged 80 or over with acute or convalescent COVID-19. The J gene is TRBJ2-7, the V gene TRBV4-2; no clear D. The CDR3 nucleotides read TGTGCCAGCAGCCAAGGATCCCAGGCCTACGAGCAGTACTTC. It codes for CASSQGSQAYEQYF.